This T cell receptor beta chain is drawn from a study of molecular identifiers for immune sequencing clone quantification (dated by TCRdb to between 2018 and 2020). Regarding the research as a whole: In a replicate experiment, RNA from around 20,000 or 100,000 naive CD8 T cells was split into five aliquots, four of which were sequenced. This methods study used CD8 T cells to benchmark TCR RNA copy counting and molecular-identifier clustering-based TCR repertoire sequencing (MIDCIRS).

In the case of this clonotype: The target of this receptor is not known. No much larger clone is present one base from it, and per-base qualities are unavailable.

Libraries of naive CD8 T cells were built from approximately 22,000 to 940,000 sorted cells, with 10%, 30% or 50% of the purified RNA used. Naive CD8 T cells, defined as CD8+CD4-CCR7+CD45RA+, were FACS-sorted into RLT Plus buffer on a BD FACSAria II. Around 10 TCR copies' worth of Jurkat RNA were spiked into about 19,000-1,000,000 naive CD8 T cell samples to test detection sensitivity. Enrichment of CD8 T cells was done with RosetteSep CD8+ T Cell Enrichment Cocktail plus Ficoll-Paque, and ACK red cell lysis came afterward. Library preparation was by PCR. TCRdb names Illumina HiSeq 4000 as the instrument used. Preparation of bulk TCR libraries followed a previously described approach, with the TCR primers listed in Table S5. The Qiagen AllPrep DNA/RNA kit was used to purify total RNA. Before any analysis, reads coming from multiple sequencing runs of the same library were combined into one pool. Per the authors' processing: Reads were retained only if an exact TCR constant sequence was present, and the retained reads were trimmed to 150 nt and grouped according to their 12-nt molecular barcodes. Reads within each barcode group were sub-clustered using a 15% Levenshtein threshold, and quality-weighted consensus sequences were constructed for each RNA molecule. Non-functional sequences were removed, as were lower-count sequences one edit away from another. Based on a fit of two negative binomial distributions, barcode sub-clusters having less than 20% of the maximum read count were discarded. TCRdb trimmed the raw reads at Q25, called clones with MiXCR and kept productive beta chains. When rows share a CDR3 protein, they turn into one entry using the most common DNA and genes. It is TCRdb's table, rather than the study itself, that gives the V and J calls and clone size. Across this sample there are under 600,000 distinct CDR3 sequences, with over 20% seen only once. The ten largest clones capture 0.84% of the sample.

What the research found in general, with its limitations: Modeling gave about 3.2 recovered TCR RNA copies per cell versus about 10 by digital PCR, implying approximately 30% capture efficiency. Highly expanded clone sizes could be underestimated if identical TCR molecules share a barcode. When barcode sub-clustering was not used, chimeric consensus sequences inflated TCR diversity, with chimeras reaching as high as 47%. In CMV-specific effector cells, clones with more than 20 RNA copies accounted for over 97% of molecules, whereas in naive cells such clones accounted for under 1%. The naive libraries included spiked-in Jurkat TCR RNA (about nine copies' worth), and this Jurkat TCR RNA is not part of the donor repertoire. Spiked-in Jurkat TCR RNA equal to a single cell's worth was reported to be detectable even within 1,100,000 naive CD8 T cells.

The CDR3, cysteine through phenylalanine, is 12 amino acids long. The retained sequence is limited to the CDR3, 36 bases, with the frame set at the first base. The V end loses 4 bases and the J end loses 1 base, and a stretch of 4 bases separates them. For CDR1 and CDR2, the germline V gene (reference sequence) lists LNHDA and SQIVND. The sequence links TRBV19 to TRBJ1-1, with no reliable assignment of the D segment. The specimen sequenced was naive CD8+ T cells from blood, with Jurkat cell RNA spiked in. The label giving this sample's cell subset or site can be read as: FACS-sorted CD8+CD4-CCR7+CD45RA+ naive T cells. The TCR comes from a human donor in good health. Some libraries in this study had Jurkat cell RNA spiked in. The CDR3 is CASSRWNTEAFF. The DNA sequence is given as TGTGCCAGTAGTAGGTGGAACACTGAAGCTTTCTTT.